The 2 T cell receptor beta chains listed next were all sequenced from one sample in a study of human T cells and chemical hapten exposure. TCRdb re-called the RACE reads with MiXCR, one entry per CDR3 protein. The data contain under 300,000 distinct CDR3 sequences, roughly 7.4% of them singletons. Sample time point: pre-sensitization, week 0. The treatment denotes: therapeutic diphenylcyclopropenone sensitization with weekly scalp DPC. This sample comprised whole blood, obtained in connection with sensitization to the hapten diphenylcyclopropenone (DPC). The receptors derive from a man aged 18-30 years with alopecia areata. Some clones in this sample may be carry-over from other donors' samples.

This clonotype has at least ten counts. The chain employs TRBV6-5 and TRBJ1-2; D is possibly TRBD1 (5 bases). The CDR3 length is 12 residues. Germline V gene lookup returns CDR1 MNHEY and CDR2 SVGAGI. V dropped 6 bases and J dropped 3 bases, with 8 bases sitting between them. As DNA, the CDR3 is TGTGCCAGCAGCCGGGGGGACTATGGCTACACCTTC. It is translated as CASSRGDYGYTF.

The table lists this clonotype with many counts. The rearrangement links TRBV5-1 to TRBJ2-1; 7 bases are shared with TRBD1. Per the germline V gene, CDR1 is SGHRS and CDR2 is YFSETQ. This CDR3 is 16 amino acids long. V lost 1 base, J lost 7 bases, and 11 bases stayed unmatched. The CDR3: CASSLFLLGGQNEQFF. CDR3 nucleotide sequence: TGCGCCAGCAGCTTGTTTTTACTAGGGGGCCAAAATGAGCAGTTCTTC. Based on the CDR3 plus reference TRBV5-1 and TRBJ2-1, the full variable domain is KAGVTQTPRYLIKTRGQQVTLSCSPISGHRSVSWYQQTPGQGLQFLFEYFSETQRNKGNFPGRFSGRQFSNSRSEMNVSTLELGDSALYLCASSLFLLGGQNEQFFGPGTRLTVL.